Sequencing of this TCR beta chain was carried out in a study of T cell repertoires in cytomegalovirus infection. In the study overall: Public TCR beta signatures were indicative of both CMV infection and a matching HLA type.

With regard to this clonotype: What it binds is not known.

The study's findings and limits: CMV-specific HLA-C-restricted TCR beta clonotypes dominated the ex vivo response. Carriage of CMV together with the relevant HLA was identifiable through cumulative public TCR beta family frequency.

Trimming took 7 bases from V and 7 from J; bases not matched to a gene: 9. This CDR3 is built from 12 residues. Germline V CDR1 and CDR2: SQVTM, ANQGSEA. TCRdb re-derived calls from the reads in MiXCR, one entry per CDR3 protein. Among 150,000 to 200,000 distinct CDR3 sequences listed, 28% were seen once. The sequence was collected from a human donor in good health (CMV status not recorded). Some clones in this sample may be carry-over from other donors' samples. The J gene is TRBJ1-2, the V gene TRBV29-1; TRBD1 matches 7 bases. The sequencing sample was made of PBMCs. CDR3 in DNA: TGCAGCGCCGAGGAGGGGGCTGGTGGCTACACCTTC. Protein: CSAEEGAGGYTF.